What follows is one T cell receptor (beta chain) and its context. No antigen is known for it. The CDR3 runs to 14 residues. V was clipped by 8 bases and J by 0 bases, with 11 bases between them. Germline loops: CDR1 MGHDK, CDR2 SYGVNS. The source of the sample is a study of glioma-infiltrating T cells after dendritic cell vaccination. Study results and limitations: Few patients contributed both blood and tumor specimens. Estimated pretreatment TIL content predicted outcome after dendritic cell vaccination.

TCRdb keeps only in-frame clones here, not all; method: immunoSEQ multiplex PCR. The sample yields roughly 51,000 clones, roughly 87% seen once. The gene calls are TRBV25-1 and TRBJ2-1; a possible D gene is TRBD2 (6 bases). The sequences come from blood, collected before dendritic cell vaccination. The origin of this receptor is a human donor with glioblastoma. The CDR3 here is CASRTGSSYNEQFF. The CDR3 nucleotides are TGTGCCAGCCGTACCGGGAGCTCCTACAATGAGCAGTTCTTC.